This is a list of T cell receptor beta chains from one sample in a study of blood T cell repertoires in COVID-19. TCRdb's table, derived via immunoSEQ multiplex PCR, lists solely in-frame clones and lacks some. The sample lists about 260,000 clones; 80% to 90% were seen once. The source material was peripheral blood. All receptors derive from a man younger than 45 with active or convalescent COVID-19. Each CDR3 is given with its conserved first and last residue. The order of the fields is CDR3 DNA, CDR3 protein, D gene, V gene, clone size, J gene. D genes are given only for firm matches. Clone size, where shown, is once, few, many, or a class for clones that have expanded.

cdr3_nt: TGTGCCTGGAGTGACGCCAACAGGGCGGGAAACACCATATATTTT; cdr3_aa: CAWSDANRAGNTIYF; d_call: NA; v_call: TRBV30; clone_size: NA; j_call: TRBJ1-3
cdr3_nt: TGTGCCAGTAGTGCCCCGGGACAGGGGAACTATGGCTACACCTTC; cdr3_aa: CASSAPGQGNYGYTF; d_call: TRBD1; v_call: TRBV19; clone_size: NA; j_call: TRBJ1-2
cdr3_nt: TGTGCCAGCTCACCACAGGGGCTCTTACGCGAGCAGTACTTC; cdr3_aa: CASSPQGLLREQYF; d_call: NA; v_call: TRBV18; clone_size: NA; j_call: TRBJ2-7
cdr3_nt: TGTGCCAGTAGTAACCGGGACAGCTTTTTTGGCTACACCTTC; cdr3_aa: CASSNRDSFFGYTF; d_call: TRBD1; v_call: TRBV19; clone_size: NA; j_call: TRBJ1-2
cdr3_nt: TGTGCCACCAGCCTTCCGGGACTCTCTGGAAACACCATATATTTT; cdr3_aa: CATSLPGLSGNTIYF; d_call: NA; v_call: TRBV15; clone_size: NA; j_call: TRBJ1-3
cdr3_nt: TGTGCCAGCAGCCCCAACCCCAGGGGCGGTTTGACTTCTGGGGCCAACGTCCTGACTTTC; cdr3_aa: CASSPNPRGGLTSGANVLTF; d_call: NA; v_call: TRBV9; clone_size: NA; j_call: TRBJ2-6
cdr3_nt: TGCGCCAGCAGCCAGGATACTGGGACTAACGGGGGCCGCTATTACAATGAGCAGTTCTTC; cdr3_aa: CASSQDTGTNGGRYYNEQFF; d_call: NA; v_call: TRBV4-1; clone_size: once; j_call: TRBJ2-1
cdr3_nt: TGTGCCAGTAGAGGGGAAACGGGCACTGAAGCTTTCTTT; cdr3_aa: CASRGETGTEAFF; d_call: NA; v_call: TRBV19; clone_size: NA; j_call: TRBJ1-1
cdr3_nt: TGTGCCAGCAGCAAACGGCTAGCGGGCCGATCTTTCCACGAGCAGTACTTC; cdr3_aa: CASSKRLAGRSFHEQYF; d_call: NA; v_call: TRBV21-1; clone_size: NA; j_call: TRBJ2-7
cdr3_nt: TGCGCCAGCAGCTTGGAGGGACAGCCAAAGGAGAATTCACCCCTCCACTTT; cdr3_aa: CASSLEGQPKENSPLHF; d_call: TRBD1; v_call: TRBV5-1; clone_size: NA; j_call: TRBJ1-6
cdr3_nt: TGTGCCAGCAGCCTAGGGCATGGCTACACCTTC; cdr3_aa: CASSLGHGYTF; d_call: NA; v_call: TRBV7-9; clone_size: NA; j_call: TRBJ1-2
cdr3_nt: TGTGCCAGCAGCTTAGGCCGGACTAGCAAAAACATTCAGTACTTC; cdr3_aa: CASSLGRTSKNIQYF; d_call: TRBD2; v_call: TRBV7-2; clone_size: NA; j_call: TRBJ2-4
cdr3_nt: TGTGCCAGCAGCGTAGACCCAGGGGGAAGGAATTCACCCCTCCACTTT; cdr3_aa: CASSVDPGGRNSPLHF; d_call: TRBD1; v_call: TRBV9; clone_size: NA; j_call: TRBJ1-6
cdr3_nt: TGTGCCAGCAGTCAGACTAGCGGGGGGCCCCCAGATACGCAGTATTTT; cdr3_aa: CASSQTSGGPPDTQYF; d_call: TRBD2; v_call: TRBV13; clone_size: NA; j_call: TRBJ2-3
cdr3_nt: TGTGCCAGGTTGGGACAGGGGCATGGCTACACCTTC; cdr3_aa: CARLGQGHGYTF; d_call: TRBD1; v_call: TRBV19; clone_size: once; j_call: TRBJ1-2
cdr3_nt: TGTGCCAGCTCACCGAGTGGAAACACCATATATTTT; cdr3_aa: CASSPSGNTIYF; d_call: NA; v_call: TRBV18; clone_size: NA; j_call: TRBJ1-3
cdr3_nt: TGTGCCAGCTCACCTAGCGGGGGGATCTACAATGAGCAGTTCTTC; cdr3_aa: CASSPSGGIYNEQFF; d_call: TRBD2; v_call: TRBV18; clone_size: once; j_call: TRBJ2-1
cdr3_nt: TGTGCCAGCCCGAGGGCAGGAACAAATTTTTCCTACAATGAGCAGTTCTTC; cdr3_aa: CASPRAGTNFSYNEQFF; d_call: NA; v_call: TRBV7-9; clone_size: NA; j_call: TRBJ2-1
cdr3_nt: TGTGCCACCAGTGACAGCGGGGGGACCACAGATACGCAGTATTTT; cdr3_aa: CATSDSGGTTDTQYF; d_call: TRBD2; v_call: TRBV24-1; clone_size: once; j_call: TRBJ2-3
cdr3_nt: TGTGCCAGTAACATAGGACAGTATAATGAAAAACTGTTTTTT; cdr3_aa: CASNIGQYNEKLFF; d_call: NA; v_call: TRBV19; clone_size: NA; j_call: TRBJ1-4
cdr3_nt: TGTGCCAGCAGTTACCCAGGAAGCCGAACCAAAAACATTCAGTACTTC; cdr3_aa: CASSYPGSRTKNIQYF; d_call: NA; v_call: TRBV6-5; clone_size: NA; j_call: TRBJ2-4
cdr3_nt: TGTGCCAGCAGCCAATCGGGACAGGCCTACGAGCAGTACTTC; cdr3_aa: CASSQSGQAYEQYF; d_call: TRBD1; v_call: TRBV3-1/TRBV3-2; clone_size: NA; j_call: TRBJ2-7
cdr3_nt: TGTGCCAGCAGCCAAGAGAGGGCCAGACCACCCACAGATACGCAGTATTTT; cdr3_aa: CASSQERARPPTDTQYF; d_call: NA; v_call: TRBV4-2; clone_size: NA; j_call: TRBJ2-3
cdr3_nt: TGTGCCAGTAGTATTCCAGAAAAACTGTTTTTT; cdr3_aa: CASSIPEKLFF; d_call: NA; v_call: TRBV19; clone_size: NA; j_call: TRBJ1-4
cdr3_nt: TGCGCCAGCAGCCCCAACGGTCGGGGCTACACCTTC; cdr3_aa: CASSPNGRGYTF; d_call: NA; v_call: TRBV5-1; clone_size: NA; j_call: TRBJ1-2
cdr3_nt: TGTGCCAGTAGTAACCGGGACAGGCCTGCTTTCTTT; cdr3_aa: CASSNRDRPAFF; d_call: TRBD1; v_call: TRBV19; clone_size: NA; j_call: TRBJ1-1
cdr3_nt: TGTGCCAGCAGACAGGACAGCGGCTATGGCTACACCTTC; cdr3_aa: CASRQDSGYGYTF; d_call: NA; v_call: TRBV7-2; clone_size: NA; j_call: TRBJ1-2
cdr3_nt: TGTGCTAGTGGCCTAGCTGGAACGCAGTATTTT; cdr3_aa: CASGLAGTQYF; d_call: NA; v_call: TRBV12-5; clone_size: NA; j_call: TRBJ2-3